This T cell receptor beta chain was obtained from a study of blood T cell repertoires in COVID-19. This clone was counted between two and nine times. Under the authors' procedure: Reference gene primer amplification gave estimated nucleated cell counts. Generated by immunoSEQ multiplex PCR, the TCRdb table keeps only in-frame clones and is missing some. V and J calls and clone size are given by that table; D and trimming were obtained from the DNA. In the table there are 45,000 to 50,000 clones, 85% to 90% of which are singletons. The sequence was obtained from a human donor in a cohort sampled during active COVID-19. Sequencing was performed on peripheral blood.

The CDR3 here is CASSQEDSGGYEQYF. The CDR3 DNA reads TGTGCCAGCAGCCAAGAGGATAGCGGGGGGTACGAGCAGTACTTC. The V and J genes are TRBV4-2 and TRBJ2-7; 10 positions match TRBD2. Germline-derived CDR1 and CDR2 are LGHNA and YNFKEQ. The CDR3 runs to 15 residues. Germline trimming cut 0 bases from V and 4 bases from J; bases unmatched to any gene: 3.